This TCR beta chain emerged from a study of blood T cell repertoires in COVID-19. Study information: T cells, B-cell-depleted T cells, or PBMCs provided the cDNA or gDNA that served as material.

The V segment lost 0 bases and the J segment 4 bases; nucleotides outside the gene matches: 9. Germline loops: CDR1 LGHNA, CDR2 YNFKEQ. The CDR3 is 17 amino acids. Sequencing was performed with immunoSEQ multiplex PCR; in TCRdb, only in-frame clones are kept and a portion is missing. Of around 250,000 clones in the sample, approximately 91% were seen once. The TCR comes from a woman in her thirties or forties who had recovered from COVID-19. What was sequenced was peripheral blood. The rearrangement uses TRBV4-2 and TRBJ2-3, with TRBD2 identical over 8 bases. The CDR3 DNA reads TGTGCCAGCAGCCAAGATAGCGAGCGGGAGATCGCAGATACGCAGTATTTT. Its translation: CASSQDSEREIADTQYF.